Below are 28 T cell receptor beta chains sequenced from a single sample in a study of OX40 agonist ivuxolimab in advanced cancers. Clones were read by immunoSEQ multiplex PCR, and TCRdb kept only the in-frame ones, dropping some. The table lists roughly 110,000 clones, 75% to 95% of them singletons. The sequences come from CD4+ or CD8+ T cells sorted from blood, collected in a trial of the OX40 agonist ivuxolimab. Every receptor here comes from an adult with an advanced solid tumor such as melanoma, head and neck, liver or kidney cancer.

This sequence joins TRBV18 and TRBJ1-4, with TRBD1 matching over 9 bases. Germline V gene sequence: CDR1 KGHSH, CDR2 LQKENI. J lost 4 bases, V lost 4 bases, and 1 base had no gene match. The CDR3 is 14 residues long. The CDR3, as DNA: TGTGCCAGCTCACAGGGACAGGGTAATGAAAAACTGTTTTTT. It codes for CASSQGQGNEKLFF.

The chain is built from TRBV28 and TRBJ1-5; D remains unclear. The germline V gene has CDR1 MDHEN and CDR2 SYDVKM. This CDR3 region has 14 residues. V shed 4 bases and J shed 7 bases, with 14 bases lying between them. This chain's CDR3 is CASSSPATGQPQHF. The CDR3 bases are TGTGCCAGCAGTTCCCCGGCCACGGGGCAGCCCCAGCATTTT.

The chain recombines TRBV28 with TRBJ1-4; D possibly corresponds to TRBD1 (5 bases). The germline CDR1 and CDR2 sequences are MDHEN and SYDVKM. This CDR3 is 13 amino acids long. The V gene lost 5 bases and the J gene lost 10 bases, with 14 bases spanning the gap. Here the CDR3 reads CASSPPGQRKLFF. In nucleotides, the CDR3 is TGTGCCAGCAGTCCCCCGGGGCAGAGAAAACTGTTTTTT.

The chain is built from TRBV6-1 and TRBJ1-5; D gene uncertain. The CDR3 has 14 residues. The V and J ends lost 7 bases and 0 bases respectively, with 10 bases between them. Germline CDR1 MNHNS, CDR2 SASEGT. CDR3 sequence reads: CASISVYSNQPQHF. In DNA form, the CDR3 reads TGTGCCAGCATTTCAGTATATAGCAATCAGCCCCAGCATTTT.

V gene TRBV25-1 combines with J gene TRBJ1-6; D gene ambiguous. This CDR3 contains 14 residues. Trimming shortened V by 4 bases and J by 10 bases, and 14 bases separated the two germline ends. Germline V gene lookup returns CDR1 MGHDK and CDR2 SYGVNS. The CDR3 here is CASSGMEIVSPLHF. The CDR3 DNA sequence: TGTGCCAGCAGTGGGATGGAGATTGTGTCACCCCTCCACTTT.

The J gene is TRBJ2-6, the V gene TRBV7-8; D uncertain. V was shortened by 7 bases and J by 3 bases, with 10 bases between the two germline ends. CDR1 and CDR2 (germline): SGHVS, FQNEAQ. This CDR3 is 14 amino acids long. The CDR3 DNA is TGTGCCAGCACCGCCTCCAATGGGGCCAACGTCCTGACTTTC. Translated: CASTASNGANVLTF.

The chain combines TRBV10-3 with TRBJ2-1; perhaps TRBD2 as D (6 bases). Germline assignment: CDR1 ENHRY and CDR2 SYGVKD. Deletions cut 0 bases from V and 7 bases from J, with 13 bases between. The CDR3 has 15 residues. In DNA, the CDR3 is TGTGCCATCAGTGAGTCTTTAGCGGCTTTGAATGAGCAGTTCTTC. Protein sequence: CAISESLAALNEQFF.

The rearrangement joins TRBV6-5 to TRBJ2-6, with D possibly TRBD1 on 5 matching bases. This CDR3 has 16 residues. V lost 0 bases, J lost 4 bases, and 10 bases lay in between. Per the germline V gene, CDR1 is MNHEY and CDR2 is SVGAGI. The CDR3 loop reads CASSYSGPGGANVLTF. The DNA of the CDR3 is TGTGCCAGCAGTTACTCAGGGCCAGGGGGGGCCAACGTCCTGACTTTC.

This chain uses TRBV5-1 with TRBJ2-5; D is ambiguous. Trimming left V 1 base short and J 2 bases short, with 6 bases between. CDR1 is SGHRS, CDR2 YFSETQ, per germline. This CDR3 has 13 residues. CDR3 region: CASSLRPQETQYF. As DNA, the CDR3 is TGCGCCAGCAGCTTGAGGCCACAAGAGACCCAGTACTTC.

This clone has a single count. CDR3 residues: CASSPRGGVREQYF. The CDR3, as DNA: TGTGCCAGCAGCCCGCGCGGGGGAGTGCGCGAGCAGTACTTC. This chain connects TRBV27 to TRBJ2-7; TRBD2 aligns across 7 bases. V was clipped by 6 bases and J by 6 bases; unmatched bases: 11. CDR3 length: 14 amino acids. In germline, CDR1 is MNHEY, CDR2 SMNVEV (reference sequence).

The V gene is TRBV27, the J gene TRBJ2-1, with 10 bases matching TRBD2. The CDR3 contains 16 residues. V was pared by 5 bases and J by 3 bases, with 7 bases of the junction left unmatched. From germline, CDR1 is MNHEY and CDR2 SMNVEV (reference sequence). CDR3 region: CASSRDGLADYNEQFF. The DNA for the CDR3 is TGTGCCAGCAGTCGGGATGGACTAGCGGACTACAATGAGCAGTTCTTC.

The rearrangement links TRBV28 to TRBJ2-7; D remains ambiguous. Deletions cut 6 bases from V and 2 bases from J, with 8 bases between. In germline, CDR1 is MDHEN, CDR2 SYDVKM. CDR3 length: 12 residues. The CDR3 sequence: CASRDHTYEQYF. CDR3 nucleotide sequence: TGTGCCAGCAGAGACCACACCTACGAGCAGTACTTC.

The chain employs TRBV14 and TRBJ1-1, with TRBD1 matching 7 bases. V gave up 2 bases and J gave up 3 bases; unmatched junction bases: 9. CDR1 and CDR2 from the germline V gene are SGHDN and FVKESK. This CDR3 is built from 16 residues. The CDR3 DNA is TGTGCCAGCAGCCAAAAAGTTGGACAGGTCGACACTGAAGCTTTCTTT. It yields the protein CASSQKVGQVDTEAFF.

This CDR3 is CASSEGDSNEKLFF. DNA of the CDR3: TGTGCCAGCAGTGAGGGCGACTCTAATGAAAAACTGTTTTTT. The V gene is TRBV6-1, the J gene TRBJ1-4; no clear D gene. V lost 3 bases to trimming and J lost 3 bases, with 8 bases between them. This CDR3 region has 14 residues. Germline V gene data show CDR1 as MNHNS and CDR2 as SASEGT.

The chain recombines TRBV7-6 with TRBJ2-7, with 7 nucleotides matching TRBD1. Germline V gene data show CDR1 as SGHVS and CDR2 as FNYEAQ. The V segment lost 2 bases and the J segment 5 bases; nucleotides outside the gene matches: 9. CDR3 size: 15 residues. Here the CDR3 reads CASSLFQTGPNEQYF. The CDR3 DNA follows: TGTGCCAGCAGCTTATTTCAGACAGGGCCGAACGAGCAGTACTTC.

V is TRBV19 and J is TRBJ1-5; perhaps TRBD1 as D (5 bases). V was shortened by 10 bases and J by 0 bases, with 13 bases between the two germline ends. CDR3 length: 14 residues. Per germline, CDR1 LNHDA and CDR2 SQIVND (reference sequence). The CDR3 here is CATRRDGSNQPQHF. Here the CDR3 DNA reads TGTGCCACCAGACGGGACGGTAGCAATCAGCCCCAGCATTTT.

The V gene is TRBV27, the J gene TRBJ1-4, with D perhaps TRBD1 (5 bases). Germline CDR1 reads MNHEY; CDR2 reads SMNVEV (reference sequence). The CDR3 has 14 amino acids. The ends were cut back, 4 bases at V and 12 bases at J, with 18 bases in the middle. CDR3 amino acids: CASSYLSEVGQLFF. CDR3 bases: TGTGCCAGCAGTTATCTCTCCGAAGTGGGACAACTGTTTTTT.

In nucleotides, the CDR3 is TGTGCCAGCAGCTTAAGGAGTGGAGCGGCCGAGGTGGGCAATGAGCAGTTCTTC. Protein: CASSLRSGAAEVGNEQFF. This chain connects TRBV7-3 to TRBJ2-1; TRBD2 might be the D (5 bases). The CDR3 sequence is 18 residues long. V was pared by 1 base and J by 6 bases, with 22 bases between. Germline V lookup: CDR1 SGHTA, CDR2 FQGTGA.

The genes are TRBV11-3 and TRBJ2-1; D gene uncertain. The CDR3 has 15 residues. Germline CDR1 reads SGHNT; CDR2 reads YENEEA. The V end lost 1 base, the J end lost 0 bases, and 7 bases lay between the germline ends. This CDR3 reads CASSLGPSSYNEQFF. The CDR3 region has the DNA TGTGCCAGCAGCTTAGGACCTAGCTCCTACAATGAGCAGTTCTTC.

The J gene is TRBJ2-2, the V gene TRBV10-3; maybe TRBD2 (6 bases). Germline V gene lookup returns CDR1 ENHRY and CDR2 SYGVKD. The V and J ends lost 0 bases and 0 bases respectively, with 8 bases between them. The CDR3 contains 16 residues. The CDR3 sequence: CAISESGGANTGELFF. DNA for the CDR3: TGTGCCATCAGTGAGTCTGGCGGGGCGAACACCGGGGAGCTGTTTTTT.

The CDR3 DNA is TGTGCCTGGACTAGCGGGAGGATAAGGAATGAGCAGTTCTTC. Translation gives CAWTSGRIRNEQFF. The chain combines TRBV30 with TRBJ2-1; TRBD2 agrees at 11 bases. CDR1 and CDR2 from the germline V gene are GTSNPN and SVGIG (reference sequence). There are 14 residues in the CDR3. The V and J ends lost 4 bases and 7 bases, in that order; junction bases with no gene match: 6.

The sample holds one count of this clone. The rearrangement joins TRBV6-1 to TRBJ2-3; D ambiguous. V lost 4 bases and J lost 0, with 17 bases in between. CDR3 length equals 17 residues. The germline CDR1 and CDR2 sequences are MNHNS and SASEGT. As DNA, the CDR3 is TGTGCCAGCAGTGCCGCTGAGGACGGTGCTAGCACAGATACGCAGTATTTT. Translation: CASSAAEDGASTDTQYF.

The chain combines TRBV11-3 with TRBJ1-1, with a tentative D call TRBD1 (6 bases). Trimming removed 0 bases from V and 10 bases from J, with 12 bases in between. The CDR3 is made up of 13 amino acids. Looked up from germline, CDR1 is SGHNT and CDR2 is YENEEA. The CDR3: CASSLEVGGAAFF. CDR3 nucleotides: TGTGCCAGCAGCTTAGAAGTGGGGGGCGCAGCTTTCTTT.

CDR3 loop: CASKLAYNEQFF. For the CDR3, the DNA is TGTGCCAGTAAACTAGCTTACAATGAGCAGTTCTTC. This chain links TRBV2 with TRBJ2-1, with D possibly being TRBD2 (6 bases). CDR1 and CDR2 from the germline V gene are SNHLY and FYNNEI. V was trimmed by 9 bases and J by 4 bases, leaving 10 bases between them. This CDR3 is 12 amino acids long.

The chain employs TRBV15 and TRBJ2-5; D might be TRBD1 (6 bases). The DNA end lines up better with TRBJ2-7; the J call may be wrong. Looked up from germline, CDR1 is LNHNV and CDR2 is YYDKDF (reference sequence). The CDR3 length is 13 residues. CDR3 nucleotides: TGTGCCACCAGCAGACAGGGGACCTACGAGCAGTACTTC. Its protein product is CATSRQGTYEQYF.

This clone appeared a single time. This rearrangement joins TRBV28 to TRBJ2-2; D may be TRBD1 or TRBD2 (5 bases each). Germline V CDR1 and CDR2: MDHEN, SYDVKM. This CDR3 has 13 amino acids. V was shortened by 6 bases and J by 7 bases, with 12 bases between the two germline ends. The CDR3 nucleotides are TGTGCCAGCAGGGGGACGGGGTACGGGGAGCTGTTTTTT. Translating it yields CASRGTGYGELFF. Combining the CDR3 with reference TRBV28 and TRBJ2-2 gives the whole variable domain DVKVTQSSRYLVKRTGEKVFLECVQDMDHENMFWYRQDPGLGLRLIYFSYDVKMKEKGDIPEGYSVSREKKERFSLILESASTNQTSMYLCASRGTGYGELFFGEGSRLTVL.

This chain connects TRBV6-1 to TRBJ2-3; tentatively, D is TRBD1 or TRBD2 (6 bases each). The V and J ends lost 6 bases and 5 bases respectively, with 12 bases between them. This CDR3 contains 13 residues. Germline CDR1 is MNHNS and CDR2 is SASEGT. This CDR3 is CASSHKGGDTQYF. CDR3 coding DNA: TGTGCCAGCAGCCACAAGGGGGGAGATACGCAGTATTTT.

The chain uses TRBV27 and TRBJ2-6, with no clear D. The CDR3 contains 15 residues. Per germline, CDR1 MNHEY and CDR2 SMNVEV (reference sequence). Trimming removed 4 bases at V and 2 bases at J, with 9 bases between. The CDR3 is CASSSQPTGANVLTF. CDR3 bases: TGTGCCAGCAGTTCACAGCCAACTGGGGCCAACGTCCTGACTTTC.